The T cell receptor beta chain described here comes from a study of CD4 T cells in relation to SARS-CoV-2 and coronaviruses. Across the whole study: Negative control cultures got HIV-1 Nef peptides or no peptide. Study conclusions and caveats: Crossreactive clones expanded significantly less to SARS-CoV-2 than monoreactive clones.

The repertoire was sequenced with immunoSEQ multiplex PCR; TCRdb's copy has only in-frame clones and lacks some. Of roughly 15,000 clones in the sample, about 81% were seen once. The CDR3 extends over 15 amino acids. Germline V gene sequence: CDR1 KGHSH, CDR2 LQKENI. After removal of 4 bases from V and 6 bases from J, the junction contained 9 bases not matched to a gene. Details on this clone: Antigen: not known.

The unexposed donors gave CD4+ T cells in about 2011-2018, prior to COVID-19. Isolation of CD4+ T cells took place after less than 11 days in culture. The TCR originated in a human donor in good health. Sequenced material: CD4+ T cells from PBMCs, cultured in vitro. The chain links TRBV18 to TRBJ2-1, with 7 bases identical to TRBD1. The CDR3 DNA reads as TGTGCCAGCTCACTCTCCTCACAGGGGTTCAATGAGCAGTTCTTC. Amino acid sequence: CASSLSSQGFNEQFF.